This T cell receptor (beta chain) was recovered during a study of cytomegalovirus exposure and HLA in healthy donors. Findings of the study overall: The authors excluded some V segments, including TRBV6-2 and TRBV6-3, as indistinguishable.

Healthy donors of bone marrow made up the group. Germline-derived CDR1 and CDR2 are SGHVS and FQNEAQ. V shed 1 base, J shed 6 bases, and the junction held 10 bases outside the gene matches. CDR3 length: 17 amino acids. The PCR contained 60 Vbeta and 13 Jbeta primers. Profiling relied on immunoSEQ multiplex PCR, and the TCRdb table lists in-frame clones only, not all of them. The data contain about 110,000 clones, around 81% of them singletons. Concerning this clone: Its antigen is unknown.

Material: PBMCs. This TCR derives from a woman aged 25-40 years in good health and CMV-seronegative. The V and J genes are TRBV7-8 and TRBJ2-7; the match to TRBD2 covers 12 bases. The CDR3 loop reads CASSLGRLAGAGGEQYF. CDR3 bases: TGTGCCAGCAGCTTAGGCAGACTAGCGGGAGCGGGAGGCGAGCAGTACTTC. Together with reference TRBV7-8 and TRBJ2-7, the CDR3 gives the full variable domain: GAGVSQSPRYKVAKRGQDVALRCDPISGHVSLFWYQQALGQGPEFLTYFQNEAQLDKSGLPSDRFFAERPEGSVSTLKIQRTQQEDSAVYLCASSLGRLAGAGGEQYFGPGTRLTVT.